This T cell receptor beta chain was identified during a study of beta chain features in type 1 diabetes. For the study at large: Summed over all samples, the examined sorted cells came to about 110 million.

A CD45RO/CCR7/CD25/CD127/CD95/CD27 panel sorted naive, central memory, regulatory and stem cell-like memory CD4+ cells. Populations obtained by sorting all exceeded 95% purity. The investigators reverse transcribed all of the isolated RNA, so they sequenced expressed TCRB transcripts. Libraries were prepared by immunoSEQ multiplex PCR; TCRdb keeps only in-frame clonotypes and omits some of them. The profile shows about 150,000 clones, around 10% of them singletons. This clone was seen only a few times. V lost 0 bases and J 7 bases, leaving 10 bases between the germline ends. The length of the CDR3 is 13 residues. Germline CDR1 LNHNV, CDR2 YYDKDF (reference sequence).

This sequence joins TRBV15 and TRBJ2-7; no clear D gene. The sequenced material came from central memory CD4+ T cells from blood. The origin of this receptor is a man aged 18 to 30 in good health. DNA for the CDR3: TGTGCCACCAGCAGAGATTCCCATAGGGAGCAGTACTTC. This encodes CATSRDSHREQYF. Variable domain in full (rest from reference TRBV15 and TRBJ2-7): DAMVIQNPRYQVTQFGKPVTLSCSQTLNHNVMYWYQQKSSQAPKLLFHYYDKDFNNEADTPDNFQSRRPNTSFCFLDIRSPGLGDTAMYLCATSRDSHREQYFGPGTRLTVT.